This entry concerns a single T cell receptor beta chain. Antigen specificity is unknown. The study based diagnoses on clinical symptoms, serum thyroxine and TRAb, thyroid ultrasound and orbital computed tomography. The investigators amplified TCR beta CDR3 regions from RNA transcripts. An initial round of RT-PCR targeting the TCR CDR3 relied on the HTBI primer set. TCRdb used MiXCR to reprocess the multiplex PCR reads, holding one entry per CDR3 protein. The profile covers 300,000 to 400,000 distinct CDR3 sequences, with over 10% appearing a single time and 9.2% taken by the ten largest. The data were obtained in a study of T cells in Graves' hyperthyroidism and ophthalmopathy. Points from the study as a whole: A 13 V-J signature model discriminated ophthalmopathy versus stable hyperthyroidism. Ophthalmopathy was identified by the model a median about 6 months ahead of onset.

CDR3 size: 14 residues. V lost 3 bases and J 10 bases, leaving 13 bases between the germline ends. The gene calls are TRBV12-3 or TRBV12-4 and TRBJ1-6, with D perhaps TRBD1 (5 bases). The sample consisted of blood. This clonotype was obtained from a woman younger than 35 with Graves' hyperthyroidism. CDR3 sequence: CASSLGGSVSPLHF. Written as DNA, the CDR3 is TGTGCCAGCAGTTTGGGGGGTTCGGTGTCACCCCTCCACTTT.